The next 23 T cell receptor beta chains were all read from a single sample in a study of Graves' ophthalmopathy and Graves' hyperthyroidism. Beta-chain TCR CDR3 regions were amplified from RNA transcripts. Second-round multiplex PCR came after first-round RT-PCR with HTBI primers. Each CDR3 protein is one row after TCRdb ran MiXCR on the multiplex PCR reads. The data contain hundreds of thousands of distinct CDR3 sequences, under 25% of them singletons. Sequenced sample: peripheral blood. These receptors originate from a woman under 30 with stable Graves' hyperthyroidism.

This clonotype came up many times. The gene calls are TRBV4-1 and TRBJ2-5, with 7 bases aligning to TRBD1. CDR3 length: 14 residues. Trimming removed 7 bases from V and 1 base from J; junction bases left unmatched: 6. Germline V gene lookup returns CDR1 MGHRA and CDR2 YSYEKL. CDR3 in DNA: TGCGCCAGCACCTCAGCAGGGGGCCAAGAGACCCAGTACTTC. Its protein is CASTSAGGQETQYF.

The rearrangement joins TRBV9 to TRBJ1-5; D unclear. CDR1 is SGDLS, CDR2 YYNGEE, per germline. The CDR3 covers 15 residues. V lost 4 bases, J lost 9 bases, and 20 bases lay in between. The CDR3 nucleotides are TGTGCCAGCAGCCCCCATAGTGGGGAACGAGGGCCCCAGCATTTT. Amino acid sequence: CASSPHSGERGPQHF.

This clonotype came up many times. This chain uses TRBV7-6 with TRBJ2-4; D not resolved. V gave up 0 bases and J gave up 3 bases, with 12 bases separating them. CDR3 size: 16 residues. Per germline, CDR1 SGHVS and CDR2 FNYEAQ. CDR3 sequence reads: CASSLAGPEGKNIQYF. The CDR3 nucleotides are TGTGCCAGCAGCTTAGCAGGCCCCGAAGGCAAAAACATTCAGTACTTC.

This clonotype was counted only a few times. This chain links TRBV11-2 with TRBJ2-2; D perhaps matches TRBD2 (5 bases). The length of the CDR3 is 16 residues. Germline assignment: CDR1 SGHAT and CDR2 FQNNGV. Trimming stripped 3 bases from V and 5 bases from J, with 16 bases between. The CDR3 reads CASSFWSGNPTGELFF. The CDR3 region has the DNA TGTGCCAGCAGCTTCTGGTCGGGAAACCCAACCGGGGAGCTGTTTTTT.

The CDR3 reads CASGSQGPHLVGYTF. The CDR3 DNA reads as TGTGCCAGCGGCTCACAGGGCCCTCACCTTGTTGGCTACACCTTC. J is TRBJ1-2 and V is TRBV28; perhaps TRBD1 as D (6 bases). The V gene lost 8 bases and the J gene lost 7 bases, with 23 bases spanning the gap. CDR3 length: 15 amino acids. The germline gives CDR1 MDHEN, CDR2 SYDVKM.

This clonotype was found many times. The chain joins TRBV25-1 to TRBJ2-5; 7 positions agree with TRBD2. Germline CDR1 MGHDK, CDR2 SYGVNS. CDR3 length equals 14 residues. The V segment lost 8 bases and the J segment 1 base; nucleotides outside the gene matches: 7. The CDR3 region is CASGPIAGQETQYF. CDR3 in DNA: TGTGCCAGCGGCCCCATAGCGGGCCAAGAGACCCAGTACTTC.

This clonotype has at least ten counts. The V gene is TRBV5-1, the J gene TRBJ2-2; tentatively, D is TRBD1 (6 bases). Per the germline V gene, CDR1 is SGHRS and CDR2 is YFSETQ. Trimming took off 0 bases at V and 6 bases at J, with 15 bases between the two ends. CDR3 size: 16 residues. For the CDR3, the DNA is TGCGCCAGCAGCTTGGTTCAGGGGTCGAGACCCGGGGAGCTGTTTTTT. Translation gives CASSLVQGSRPGELFF.

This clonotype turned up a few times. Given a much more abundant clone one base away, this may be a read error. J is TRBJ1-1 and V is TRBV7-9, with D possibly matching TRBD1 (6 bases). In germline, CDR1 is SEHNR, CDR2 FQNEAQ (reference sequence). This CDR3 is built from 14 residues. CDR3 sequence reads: CASWAGARNTEACF. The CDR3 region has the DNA TGTGCCAGCTGGGCAGGGGCTAGGAACACTGAAGCTTGCTTT.

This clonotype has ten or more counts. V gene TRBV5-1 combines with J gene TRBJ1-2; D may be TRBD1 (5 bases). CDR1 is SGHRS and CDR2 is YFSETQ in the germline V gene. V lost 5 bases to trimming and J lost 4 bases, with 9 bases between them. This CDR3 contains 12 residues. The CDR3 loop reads CASRGPSYGYTF. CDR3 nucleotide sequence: TGCGCCAGCAGGGGGCCAAGCTATGGCTACACCTTC. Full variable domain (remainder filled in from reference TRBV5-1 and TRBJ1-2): KAGVTQTPRYLIKTRGQQVTLSCSPISGHRSVSWYQQTPGQGLQFLFEYFSETQRNKGNFPGRFSGRQFSNSRSEMNVSTLELGDSALYLCASRGPSYGYTFGSGTRLTVV.

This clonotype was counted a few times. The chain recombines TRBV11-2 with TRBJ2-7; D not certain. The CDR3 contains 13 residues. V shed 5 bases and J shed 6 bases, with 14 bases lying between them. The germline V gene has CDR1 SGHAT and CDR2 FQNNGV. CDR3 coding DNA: TGTGCCAGCAGCCACTCTCCAGGATTCGAGCAGTACTTC. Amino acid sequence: CASSHSPGFEQYF.

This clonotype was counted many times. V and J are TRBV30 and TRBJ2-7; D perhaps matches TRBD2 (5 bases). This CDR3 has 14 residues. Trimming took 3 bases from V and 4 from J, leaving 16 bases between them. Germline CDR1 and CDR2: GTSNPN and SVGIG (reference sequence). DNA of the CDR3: TGTGCCTGGAGAGGATCTAGCAGTCTATACGAGCAGTACTTC. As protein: CAWRGSSSLYEQYF.

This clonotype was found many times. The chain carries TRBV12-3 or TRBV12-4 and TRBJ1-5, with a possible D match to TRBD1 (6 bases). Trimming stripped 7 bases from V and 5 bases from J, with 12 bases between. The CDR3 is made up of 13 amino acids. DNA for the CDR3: TGTGCCAGCAAATGGACAGACGATCAGCCCCAGCATTTT. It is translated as CASKWTDDQPQHF.

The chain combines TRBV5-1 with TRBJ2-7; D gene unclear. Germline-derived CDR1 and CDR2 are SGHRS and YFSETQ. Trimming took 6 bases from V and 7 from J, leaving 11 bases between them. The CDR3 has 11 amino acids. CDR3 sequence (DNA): TGCGCCAGCAAAGCCGGAGAGGAGCAGTACTTC. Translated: CASKAGEEQYF.

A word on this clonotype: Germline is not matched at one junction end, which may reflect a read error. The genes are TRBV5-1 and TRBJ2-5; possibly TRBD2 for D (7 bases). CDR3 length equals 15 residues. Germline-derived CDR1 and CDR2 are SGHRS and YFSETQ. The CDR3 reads CSSSRGLSDQETQYF. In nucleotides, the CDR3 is TGCTCCAGCAGCAGGGGACTATCCGACCAAGAGACCCAGTACTTC.

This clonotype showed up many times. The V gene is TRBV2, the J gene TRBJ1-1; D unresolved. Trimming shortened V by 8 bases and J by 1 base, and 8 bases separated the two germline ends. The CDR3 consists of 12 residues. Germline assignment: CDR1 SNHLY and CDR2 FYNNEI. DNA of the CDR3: TGTGCCAGCCGTTTCGGGAACACTGAAGCTTTCTTT. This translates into CASRFGNTEAFF.

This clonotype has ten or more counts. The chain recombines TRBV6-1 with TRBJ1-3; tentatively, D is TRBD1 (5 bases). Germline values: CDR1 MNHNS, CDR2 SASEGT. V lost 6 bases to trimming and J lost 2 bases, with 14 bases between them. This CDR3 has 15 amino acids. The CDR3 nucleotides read TGTGCCAGCAGACGTACCTCGGGGCCTGGAAACACCATATATTTT. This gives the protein CASRRTSGPGNTIYF.

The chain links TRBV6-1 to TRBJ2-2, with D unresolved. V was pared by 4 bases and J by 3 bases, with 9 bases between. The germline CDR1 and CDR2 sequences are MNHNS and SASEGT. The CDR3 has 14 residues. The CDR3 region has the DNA TGTGCCAGCAGTGGCCGGGCGGACACCGGGGAGCTGTTTTTT. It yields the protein CASSGRADTGELFF.

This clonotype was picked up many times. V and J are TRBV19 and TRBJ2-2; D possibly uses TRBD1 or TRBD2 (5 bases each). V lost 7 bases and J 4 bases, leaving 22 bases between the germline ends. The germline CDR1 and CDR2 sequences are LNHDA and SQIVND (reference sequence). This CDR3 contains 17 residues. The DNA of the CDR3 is TGTGCCAGTACCGAGATCGGAGCAGGTGGGACCACCGGGGAGCTGTTTTTT. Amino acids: CASTEIGAGGTTGELFF.

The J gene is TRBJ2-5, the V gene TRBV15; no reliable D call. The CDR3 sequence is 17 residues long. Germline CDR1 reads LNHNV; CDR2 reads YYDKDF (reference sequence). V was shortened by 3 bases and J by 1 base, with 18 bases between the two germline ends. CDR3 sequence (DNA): TGTGCCACCAGCAGCTACGGCCACAAGGCGACCCAAGAGACCCAGTACTTC. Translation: CATSSYGHKATQETQYF. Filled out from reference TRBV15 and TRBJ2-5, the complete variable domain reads DAMVIQNPRYQVTQFGKPVTLSCSQTLNHNVMYWYQQKSSQAPKLLFHYYDKDFNNEADTPDNFQSRRPNTSFCFLDIRSPGLGDTAMYLCATSSYGHKATQETQYFGPGTRLLVL.

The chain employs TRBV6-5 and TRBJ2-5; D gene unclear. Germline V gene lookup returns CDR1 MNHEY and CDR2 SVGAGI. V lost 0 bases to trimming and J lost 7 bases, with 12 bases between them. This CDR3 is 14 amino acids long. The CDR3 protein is CASSYSQLVVTQYF. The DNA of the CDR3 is TGTGCCAGCAGTTACTCACAGTTGGTGGTGACCCAGTACTTC.

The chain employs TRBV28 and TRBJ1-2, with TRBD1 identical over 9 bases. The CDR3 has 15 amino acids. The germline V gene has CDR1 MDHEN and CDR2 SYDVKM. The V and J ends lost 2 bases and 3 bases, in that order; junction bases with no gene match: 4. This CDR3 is CASSLVGDRDYGYTF. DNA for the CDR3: TGTGCCAGCAGTTTAGTGGGGGACAGGGACTATGGCTACACCTTC.

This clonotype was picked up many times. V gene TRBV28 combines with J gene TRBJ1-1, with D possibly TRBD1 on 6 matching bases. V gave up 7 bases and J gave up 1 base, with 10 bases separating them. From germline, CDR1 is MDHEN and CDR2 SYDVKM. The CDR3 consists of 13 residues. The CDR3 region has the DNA TGTGCCAGCACGTGGGGACAGAACACTGAAGCTTTCTTT. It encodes CASTWGQNTEAFF.

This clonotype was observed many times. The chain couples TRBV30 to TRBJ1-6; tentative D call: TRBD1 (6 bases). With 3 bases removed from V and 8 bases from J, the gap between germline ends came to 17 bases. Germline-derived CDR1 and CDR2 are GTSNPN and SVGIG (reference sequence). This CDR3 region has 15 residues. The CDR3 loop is CAWRFPDRYDSPLHF. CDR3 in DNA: TGTGCCTGGAGGTTCCCGGACAGATATGATTCACCCCTCCACTTT.